A selection of T cell receptor beta chains follows, all from one sample in a study of blood T cell repertoires in COVID-19. Profiled with immunoSEQ multiplex PCR; TCRdb holds only in-frame clones, not every one. The sample has roughly 260,000 clones, about 88% seen once. The sample was peripheral blood. Receptor source: a woman in her 40s who had recovered from COVID-19. Each CDR3 is given with its conserved first and last residue. A D gene is named only where the DNA matches it firmly.

>TRBD1|TRBV5-4|16
CASSYPVRDRDNEQFF
>NA|TRBV28|15
CASSLLGRFGEKLFF
>NA|TRBV13|14
CASSITGLYNEQFF
>NA|TRBV6-6|15
CASSYSIAGGQPQHF
>NA|TRBV18|13
CASAYSIGNTIYF
>NA|TRBV7-9|14
CASSRTGLNEKLFF
>TRBD1|TRBV11-1|15
CASSLEQGGTYEQYF
>TRBD2|TRBV19|16
CASSIQRDGAKNIQYF
>TRBD1|TRBV15|15
CATSREGTGNSPLHF
>TRBD1|TRBV5-4|14
CASSTDRVFNIQYF
>TRBD1|TRBV11-1|12
CASSTNRGPQFF
>TRBD2|TRBV7-9|15
CASSWGLAGTYEQYF
>NA|TRBV20-1|13
CSASPGRYNEQFF
>NA|TRBV9|15
CASSGGDGPNTEAFF
>NA|TRBV2|15
CASSRRQVSNQPQHF
>TRBD1|TRBV6-4|19
CASSFYRDRSFPGANVLTF